What follows are 21 T cell receptor beta chains derived from one specimen sequenced in a study of T-cell reconstitution after alpha-beta-depleted transplantation in children (dated by TCRdb to 2016 to 2017). The library came from PCR. TCRdb lists the instrument as Illumina HiSeq 2500. Molecular barcoding was employed in the preparation of TCR libraries, with unique molecular identifiers being used to normalize TCRbeta repertoire quantification. TCRdb reprocessed the public reads (quality trimming at Q25 with fastp, clone calling with MiXCR) and kept in-frame beta chains. Merged by CDR3 protein, the rows form single entries marked with the most common genes and DNA. Counted in this sample were 600,000 to 800,000 distinct CDR3 sequences; 10% to 15% of them appeared once. In total, the top ten clones hold around 0.79% of the sample. The treatment or condition label of this sample denotes: allogeneic hematopoietic cell transplantation with graft depleted of TCRalphabeta T cells and CD19 B cells.

This specimen consisted of PBMCs, obtained before TCRalphabeta/CD19-depleted stem cell transplant. Source of these receptors: a girl aged 2-15 years with congenital amegakaryocytic thrombocytopenia, due to receive a stem cell transplant.

This clonotype was seen a few times. The chain uses TRBV20-1 and TRBJ2-7, with D possibly TRBD1 on 6 matching bases. The length of the CDR3 is 13 residues. CDR1 and CDR2 (germline): DFQATT, SNEGSKA (reference sequence). Deletions cut 6 bases from V and 0 bases from J, with 12 bases between. The CDR3 region has the DNA TGCAGTGCCCTAGGACAGAGCTCCTACGAGCAGTACTTC. This gives the protein CSALGQSSYEQYF.

This clonotype appeared many times. The V and J genes are TRBV5-1 and TRBJ2-3; 12 nucleotides line up with TRBD2. Trimming removed 4 bases from V and 3 bases from J; junction bases left unmatched: 18. Germline lookup yields CDR1 SGHRS and CDR2 YFSETQ. The CDR3 totals 20 residues. CDR3 amino acids: CASSVTVTGGLAGGTDTQYF. The CDR3 region has the DNA TGCGCCAGCAGCGTGACTGTAACGGGGGGCCTAGCGGGAGGGACAGATACGCAGTATTTT.

V and J are TRBV20-1 and TRBJ1-5; unclear D gene. Trimming left V 6 bases short and J 3 bases short, with 18 bases between. Germline CDR1 is DFQATT and CDR2 is SNEGSKA (reference sequence). This CDR3 spans 15 amino acids. DNA of the CDR3: TGCAGTGCCATTCCGGGGAGGCCACACAATCAGCCCCAGCATTTT. It translates to CSAIPGRPHNQPQHF.

This clonotype came up a few times. The chain carries TRBV20-1 and TRBJ2-5; no firm D call. CDR1 and CDR2 (germline): DFQATT, SNEGSKA (reference sequence). This CDR3 is 12 amino acids long. The V and J ends lost 3 bases and 3 bases respectively, with 8 bases between them. This chain's CDR3 is CSARTLEETQYF. The CDR3 nucleotides are TGCAGTGCTAGGACGCTGGAAGAGACCCAGTACTTC.

The chain joins TRBV5-1 to TRBJ2-5, with a possible D match to TRBD2 (6 bases). The ends were cut back, 3 bases at V and 3 bases at J, with 12 bases in the middle. This CDR3 comprises 14 residues. Germline V gene lookup returns CDR1 SGHRS and CDR2 YFSETQ. This CDR3 is CASSSGLLEETQYF. Here the CDR3 DNA reads TGCGCCAGCAGCTCCGGACTATTAGAAGAGACCCAGTACTTC.

V is TRBV3-1 and J is TRBJ2-3; a possible D gene is TRBD2 (6 bases). Germline CDR1 is LGHDT and CDR2 is YNNKEL (reference sequence). The CDR3 has 16 amino acids. V was pared by 1 base and J by 4 bases, with 15 bases between. In DNA, the CDR3 is TGTGCCAGCAGCCAAGGTTACGGGAGACGATCAGATACGCAGTATTTT. It translates to CASSQGYGRRSDTQYF.

This sequence joins TRBV6-1 and TRBJ1-4, with D unclear. V was cut by 6 bases and J by 0 bases, with 8 bases left in between. CDR3 size: 14 residues. CDR1 and CDR2 from the germline V gene are MNHNS and SASEGT. CDR3 nucleotide sequence: TGTGCCAGCAGCACGACGGCAACTAATGAAAAACTGTTTTTT. It encodes CASSTTATNEKLFF.

In its sample, this clonotype was seen many times. The chain links TRBV5-1 to TRBJ1-1; 8 nucleotides agree with TRBD1. The CDR3 is made up of 15 amino acids. The V and J ends lost 1 base and 0 bases, in that order; junction bases with no gene match: 2. CDR1 is SGHRS and CDR2 is YFSETQ in the germline V gene. The CDR3 spells CASSLMTGVNTEAFF. In nucleotides, the CDR3 is TGCGCCAGCAGCTTGATGACAGGGGTGAACACTGAAGCTTTCTTT.

This clonotype was seen only a few times. The J gene is TRBJ1-1, the V gene TRBV7-9; 10 nucleotides line up with TRBD1. The CDR3 contains 14 residues. Germline V CDR1 and CDR2: SEHNR, FQNEAQ (reference sequence). Unmatched junction bases numbered 8, after V lost 6 bases and J lost 7 bases. The CDR3 coding sequence is TGTGCCAGCAGGCAGACAGGGGGCGGTGTTGAAGCTTTCTTT. This sequence encodes CASRQTGGGVEAFF.

V is TRBV7-9 and J is TRBJ2-6, with D hard to call. CDR3 length: 16 residues. V was trimmed by 5 bases and J by 0 bases, leaving 11 bases between them. Germline V lookup: CDR1 SEHNR, CDR2 FQNEAQ (reference sequence). CDR3: CASSSINLSGANVLTF. The CDR3 DNA reads TGTGCCAGCAGCAGTATCAACCTCTCTGGGGCCAACGTCCTGACTTTC.

In its sample, this clonotype was seen a few times. The V gene is TRBV5-1, the J gene TRBJ2-7, with D perhaps TRBD1 or TRBD2 (5 bases each). V was shortened by 4 bases and J by 2 bases, with 13 bases between the two germline ends. Germline lookup yields CDR1 SGHRS and CDR2 YFSETQ. The CDR3 totals 14 residues. The CDR3 loop reads CASSLLQGPYEQYF. Written as DNA, the CDR3 is TGCGCCAGCAGCCTCCTTCAGGGACCCTACGAGCAGTACTTC.

This clonotype occurred a few times. The genes are TRBV7-2 and TRBJ2-1; 14 positions match TRBD2. The CDR3 is made up of 16 amino acids. The germline V gene has CDR1 SGHTA and CDR2 FQGNSA. V gave up 5 bases and J gave up 9 bases; unmatched junction bases: 9. The CDR3 region is CASSRPGLAGATEQFF. CDR3 sequence (DNA): TGTGCCAGCAGCCGACCGGGACTAGCGGGAGCCACTGAGCAGTTCTTC.

Of note for this clonotype: Being one base from a much bigger clone, this may be a read error. The J gene is TRBJ2-7, the V gene TRBV11-2; tentatively, D is TRBD1 (6 bases). The CDR3 consists of 15 residues. Germline CDR1 is SGHAT and CDR2 is FQNNGV. Written as DNA, the CDR3 is TGTGCCAGCAGCTTACTACAGGGCGGGTACTACGTGCAGTACTTC. This codes for CASSLLQGGYYVQYF.

This clonotype was counted ten times or more. The chain couples TRBV27 to TRBJ2-5; 8 bases match TRBD2. Unmatched junction bases numbered 3, after V lost 3 bases and J lost 0 bases. Germline CDR1 reads MNHEY; CDR2 reads SMNVEV (reference sequence). This CDR3 contains 15 residues. The CDR3 is CASSFQLADQETQYF. CDR3 nucleotide sequence: TGTGCCAGCAGTTTCCAACTAGCGGACCAAGAGACCCAGTACTTC.

The chain has TRBV4-1 and TRBJ2-6; D may be TRBD1 (5 bases). The CDR3 has 15 residues. The germline V and J ends were trimmed by 7 bases and 2 bases, with 12 bases remaining between them. Germline-derived CDR1 and CDR2 are MGHRA and YSYEKL. The CDR3 protein is CASNSRGAGANVLTF. The CDR3 region has the DNA TGCGCCAGCAACTCAAGGGGTGCTGGGGCCAACGTCCTGACTTTC.

This clonotype was counted between two and nine times. This chain joins TRBV29-1 and TRBJ1-2, with D perhaps matching TRBD1 (5 bases). Per germline, CDR1 SQVTM and CDR2 ANQGSEA. The V and J ends lost 2 bases and 2 bases respectively, with 9 bases between them. The CDR3 totals 13 residues. This chain's CDR3 is CSVEPGTNYGYTF. DNA of the CDR3: TGCAGCGTTGAACCAGGGACGAACTATGGCTACACCTTC.

The table lists this clonotype with a few counts. The DNA of the CDR3 is TGTGCCAGCTCACCACTAGCGGGAGTTATCTCCTACGAGCAGTACTTC. Amino acids: CASSPLAGVISYEQYF. The chain joins TRBV18 to TRBJ2-7; 9 nucleotides agree with TRBD2. CDR1 is KGHSH and CDR2 is LQKENI in the germline V gene. There are 16 residues in the CDR3. Trimming at V came to 1 base and at J to 0 bases, leaving 4 bases not matched to a gene.

This clonotype was seen a handful of times. This chain links TRBV5-1 with TRBJ2-3; 9 nucleotides line up with TRBD2. The CDR3 consists of 15 residues. V trimming: 2 bases; J trimming: 5 bases; junction bases outside the gene matches: 6. The germline V gene encodes CDR1 SGHRS and CDR2 YFSETQ. The CDR3 loop is CASSFSGSSLDTQYF. The CDR3 DNA is TGCGCCAGCAGCTTTAGCGGGAGCTCGCTAGATACGCAGTATTTT. The entire variable domain, with the rest obtained from reference TRBV5-1 and TRBJ2-3, is as follows: KAGVTQTPRYLIKTRGQQVTLSCSPISGHRSVSWYQQTPGQGLQFLFEYFSETQRNKGNFPGRFSGRQFSNSRSEMNVSTLELGDSALYLCASSFSGSSLDTQYFGPGTRLTVL.

This clonotype was counted ten times or more. This chain links TRBV6-5 with TRBJ2-1, with 10 bases lining up with TRBD2. V trimming: 7 bases; J trimming: 4 bases; junction bases outside the gene matches: 7. This CDR3 comprises 15 residues. Germline loops: CDR1 MNHEY, CDR2 SVGAGI. CDR3 nucleotides: TGTGCCAGCACCCGGACTAGCGGACCGTACAATGAGCAGTTCTTC. Its protein is CASTRTSGPYNEQFF.

This clonotype was seen a few times. This sequence joins TRBV4-1 and TRBJ2-7; 7 bases map to TRBD1. This CDR3 spans 17 amino acids. Germline CDR1 and CDR2: MGHRA and YSYEKL. After removal of 3 bases from V and 1 base from J, the junction contained 12 bases not matched to a gene. CDR3 protein: CASSHRVTDRRSYEQYF. Written as DNA, the CDR3 is TGCGCCAGCAGCCATAGGGTTACGGACAGGAGATCCTACGAGCAGTACTTC.

About this clonotype itself: This may stem from a read error, because a much larger clone lies one nucleotide away. The chain uses TRBV29-1 and TRBJ1-3; D not resolved. Germline CDR1 SQVTM, CDR2 ANQGSEA. The CDR3 is made up of 16 amino acids. The V and J ends lost 4 bases and 0 bases respectively, with 16 bases between them. The CDR3 spells CSVGFGKDDSGNTIYF. The CDR3 DNA reads as TGCAGCGTTGGTTTTGGTAAGGATGACTCTGGAAACACCATATATTTT.